This TCR beta chain was captured in a study of blood T cell repertoires in COVID-19. The repertoire was sequenced with immunoSEQ multiplex PCR; TCRdb's copy has only in-frame clones and lacks some. Among hundreds of thousands of clones listed, around 88% were seen once. The germline CDR1 and CDR2 sequences are LNHDA and SQIVND (reference sequence). The CDR3 runs to 18 residues. V was pared by 4 bases and J by 5 bases, with 15 bases of the junction left unmatched. The sequenced sample consisted of peripheral blood. V and J are TRBV19 and TRBJ2-5, with 11 bases identical to TRBD1. The TCR sequence derives from a woman older than 75 with COVID-19, enrolled during active disease. In DNA form, the CDR3 reads TGTGCCAGTAGTAAACTTTACTCCGGGACAGGGGGTTTGGAGACCCAGTACTTC. Translating it yields CASSKLYSGTGGLETQYF. Supplemented by reference TRBV19 and TRBJ2-5, the full variable domain reads DGGITQSPKYLFRKEGQNVTLSCEQNLNHDAMYWYRQDPGQGLRLIYYSQIVNDFQKGDIAEGYSVSREKKESFPLTVTSAQKNPTAFYLCASSKLYSGTGGLETQYFGPGTRLLVL.